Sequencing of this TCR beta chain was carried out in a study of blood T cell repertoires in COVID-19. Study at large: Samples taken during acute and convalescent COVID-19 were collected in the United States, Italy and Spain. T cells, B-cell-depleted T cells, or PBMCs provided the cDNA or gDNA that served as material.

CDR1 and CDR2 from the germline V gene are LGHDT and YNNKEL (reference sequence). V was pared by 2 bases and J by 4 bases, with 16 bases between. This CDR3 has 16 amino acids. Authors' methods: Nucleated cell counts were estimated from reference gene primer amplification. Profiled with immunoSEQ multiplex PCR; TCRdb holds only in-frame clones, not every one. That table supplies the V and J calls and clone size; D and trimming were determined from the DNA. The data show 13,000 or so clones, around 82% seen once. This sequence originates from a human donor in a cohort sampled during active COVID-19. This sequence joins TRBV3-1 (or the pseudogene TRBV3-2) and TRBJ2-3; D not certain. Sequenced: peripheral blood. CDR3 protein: CASSQRTGGSADTQYF. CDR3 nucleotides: TGTGCCAGCAGCCAACGCACCGGTGGTTCCGCAGATACGCAGTATTTT.